The sequence of this T cell receptor beta chain was determined in a study of cytomegalovirus exposure and HLA in healthy donors. Though probably carrying unrecorded immune exposures, donors were nominally healthy at sampling. The sample holds a few counts of this clone. Its cognate antigen is unknown. Germline-derived CDR1 and CDR2 are SGHRS and YFSETQ. This CDR3 region has 14 residues. V was clipped by 2 bases and J by 3 bases, with 12 bases between them. Use of 60 Vbeta and 13 Jbeta primers characterized the PCR. Repertoires were generated with immunoSEQ multiplex PCR, while TCRdb's copy carries only in-frame clones and drops some. The sample lists approximately 110,000 clones, over 70% occurring once. General study points: Among the sequence variants, a highly shared cluster was likely an artifact of sequencing. With further analysis later on, most CMV-associated TCR beta chains appeared HLA-restricted. Presence/absence comparisons presumed near-even sequencing depth among donors.

This receptor was identified in a male donor in good health and CMV-seronegative. The J gene is TRBJ2-7, the V gene TRBV5-1, with D perhaps TRBD1 (6 bases). Sequencing was performed on PBMCs. DNA of the CDR3: TGCGCCAGCAGCTTAGCAGGGGCGAGCTACGAGCAGTACTTC. Its translation is CASSLAGASYEQYF. Together with reference TRBV5-1 and TRBJ2-7, the CDR3 gives the full variable domain: KAGVTQTPRYLIKTRGQQVTLSCSPISGHRSVSWYQQTPGQGLQFLFEYFSETQRNKGNFPGRFSGRQFSNSRSEMNVSTLELGDSALYLCASSLAGASYEQYFGPGTRLTVT.